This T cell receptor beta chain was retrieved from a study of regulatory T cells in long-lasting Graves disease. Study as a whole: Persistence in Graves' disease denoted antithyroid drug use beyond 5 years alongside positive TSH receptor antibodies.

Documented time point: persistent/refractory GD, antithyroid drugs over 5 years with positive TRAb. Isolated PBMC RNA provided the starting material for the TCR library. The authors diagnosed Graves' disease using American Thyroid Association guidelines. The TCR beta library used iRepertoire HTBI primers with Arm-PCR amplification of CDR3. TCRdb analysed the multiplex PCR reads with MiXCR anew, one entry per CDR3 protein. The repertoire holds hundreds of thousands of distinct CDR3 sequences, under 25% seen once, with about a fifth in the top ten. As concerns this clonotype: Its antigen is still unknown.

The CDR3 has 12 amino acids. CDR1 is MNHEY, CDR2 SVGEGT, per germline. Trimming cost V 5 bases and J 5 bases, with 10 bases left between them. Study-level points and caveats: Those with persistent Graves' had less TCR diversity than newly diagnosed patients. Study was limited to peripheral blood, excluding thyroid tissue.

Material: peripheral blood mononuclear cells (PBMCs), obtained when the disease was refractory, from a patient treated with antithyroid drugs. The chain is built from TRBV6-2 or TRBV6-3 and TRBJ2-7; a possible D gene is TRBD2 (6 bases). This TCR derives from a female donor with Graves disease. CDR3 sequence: CASSGWGDEQYF. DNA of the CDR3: TGTGCCAGCAGTGGGTGGGGGGACGAGCAGTACTTC.